Shown below are 24 T cell receptor beta chains from a single sample sequenced in a study of blood T cell repertoires in COVID-19. The protocol was immunoSEQ multiplex PCR, while the TCRdb copy is restricted to in-frame clones and leaves out a portion. The data hold some 310,000 clones, with roughly 89% observed a single time. The sequenced material came from PBMCs or T cells enriched from blood (not recorded which). The receptors originated from a young woman who had recovered from COVID-19.

This CDR3 reads CASVNPSGTPYEQYF. CDR3 DNA sequence: TGTGCCAGCGTCAACCCTAGCGGGACGCCCTACGAGCAGTACTTC. The chain recombines TRBV6-5 with TRBJ2-7; 9 positions agree with TRBD2. Germline loops: CDR1 MNHEY, CDR2 SVGAGI. V lost 8 bases, J lost 2 bases, and 10 bases stayed unmatched. The CDR3 is made up of 15 amino acids.

The chain combines TRBV30 with TRBJ1-1; 7 nucleotides align to TRBD1. The CDR3 has 11 amino acids. Germline CDR1 GTSNPN, CDR2 SVGIG (reference sequence). V was pared by 1 base and J by 9 bases, with 2 bases of the junction left unmatched. The chain's CDR3 is CAWSATGKAFF. Written as DNA, the CDR3 is TGTGCCTGGAGTGCGACAGGGAAAGCTTTCTTT.

This chain joins TRBV7-2 and TRBJ1-1; D unresolved. V was shortened by 7 bases and J by 0 bases, with 3 bases between the two germline ends. This CDR3 spans 11 amino acids. Per germline, CDR1 SGHTA and CDR2 FQGNSA. The CDR3, as DNA: TGTGCCAGCACCGTGAACACTGAAGCTTTCTTT. Amino acids: CASTVNTEAFF.

The genes are TRBV18 and TRBJ2-7, with TRBD2 as a possible D gene (6 bases). Germline V CDR1 and CDR2: KGHSH, LQKENI. This CDR3 spans 15 amino acids. Trimming removed 1 base from V and 4 bases from J, with 14 bases in between. The CDR3 DNA reads as TGTGCCAGCTCACCACTCCCAGCGGGTAGGTACGAGCAGTACTTC. It specifies CASSPLPAGRYEQYF.

This chain links TRBV3-1 (or the pseudogene TRBV3-2) with TRBJ1-2; D gene uncertain. CDR1 and CDR2 from the germline V gene are LGHDT and YNNKEL (reference sequence). CDR3 length: 15 residues. Trimming took 5 bases from V and 0 from J, leaving 13 bases between them. The CDR3 nucleotides read TGTGCCAGCAGCAACCTCGGAGGAACTAACTATGGCTACACCTTC. Its translation is CASSNLGGTNYGYTF.

The gene calls are TRBV2 and TRBJ1-1, with a possible D match to TRBD1 (6 bases). Germline-derived CDR1 and CDR2 are SNHLY and FYNNEI. This CDR3 has 16 amino acids. Deletions cut 0 bases from V and 3 bases from J, with 14 bases between. CDR3 region: CASSEALQGHHTEAFF. The CDR3 nucleotides read TGTGCCAGCAGTGAAGCGCTTCAGGGACACCACACTGAAGCTTTCTTT.

The chain uses TRBV4-3 and TRBJ1-2; 7 bases agree with TRBD1. The germline gives CDR1 LGHNA, CDR2 YSLEER. This CDR3 spans 14 amino acids. The junction had 2 bases not matched to a gene; V was cut back by 2 bases and J by 2 bases. CDR3 nucleotides: TGCGCCAGCAGCCAAAAACAGGGGAACTATGGCTACACCTTC. As protein: CASSQKQGNYGYTF.

V usage is TRBV5-4 and J usage is TRBJ2-7, with 11 bases aligning to TRBD1. Germline CDR1 is SGHNT and CDR2 is YYREEE (reference sequence). The CDR3 runs to 15 residues. Trimming at V came to 3 bases and at J to 1 base, leaving 3 bases not matched to a gene. The CDR3 loop reads CASSWDRGISYEQYF. The CDR3 DNA reads TGTGCCAGCAGCTGGGACAGGGGGATTTCCTACGAGCAGTACTTC.

This sequence joins TRBV4-1 and TRBJ2-2; TRBD1 might be the D (7 bases). The CDR3 totals 16 residues. Germline V gene lookup returns CDR1 MGHRA and CDR2 YSYEKL. Deletions cut 2 bases from V and 6 bases from J, with 16 bases between. The CDR3 reads CASSQSAGGGAGELFF. In nucleotides, the CDR3 is TGCGCCAGCAGCCAATCGGCAGGGGGAGGCGCCGGGGAGCTGTTTTTT.

The chain recombines TRBV29-1 with TRBJ1-2, with D tentatively TRBD1 (5 bases). The germline V and J ends were trimmed by 1 base and 4 bases, with 16 bases remaining between them. Germline-derived CDR1 and CDR2 are SQVTM and ANQGSEA. The CDR3 spans 15 residues. CDR3 sequence: CSVEVPGQVSYGYTF. The CDR3 DNA sequence: TGCAGCGTTGAAGTTCCAGGGCAAGTTAGCTATGGCTACACCTTC.

This clone appeared once. This chain links TRBV14 with TRBJ1-2; a possible D gene is TRBD1 (5 bases). V was cut by 0 bases and J by 3 bases, with 11 bases left in between. The CDR3 consists of 15 residues. Per the germline V gene, CDR1 is SGHDN and CDR2 is FVKESK. In DNA form, the CDR3 reads TGTGCCAGCAGCCAAGAATTTGGGGCCTACTATGGCTACACCTTC. This gives the protein CASSQEFGAYYGYTF.

CDR3 loop: CASSSQLDFYNEQFF. The CDR3 DNA reads TGTGCCAGCAGTTCCCAACTAGATTTCTACAATGAGCAGTTCTTC. The chain employs TRBV28 and TRBJ2-1; tentatively, D is TRBD2 (5 bases). Germline V gene sequence: CDR1 MDHEN, CDR2 SYDVKM. Trimming took off 4 bases at V and 3 bases at J, with 13 bases between the two ends. The CDR3 has 15 residues.

The genes are TRBV5-1 and TRBJ1-4; TRBD1 matches at 7 bases. The germline V gene has CDR1 SGHRS and CDR2 YFSETQ. CDR3 length: 15 residues. Germline trimming cut 4 bases from V and 6 bases from J; bases unmatched to any gene: 9. CDR3 sequence reads: CASSPRQGGDEKLFF. DNA of the CDR3: TGCGCCAGCAGCCCGAGACAGGGTGGAGATGAAAAACTGTTTTTT.

The chain uses TRBV7-2 and TRBJ2-3; the D gene is possibly TRBD2 (6 bases). Trimming left V 4 bases short and J 2 bases short, with 13 bases between. CDR3 size: 15 residues. CDR1 and CDR2 (germline): SGHTA, FQGNSA. CDR3 in DNA: TGTGCCAGCAGCTCCTCGGGACTTTCCACAGATACGCAGTATTTT. Residues: CASSSSGLSTDTQYF.

The chain uses TRBV28 and TRBJ1-2; D perhaps matches TRBD1 (6 bases). Germline assignment: CDR1 MDHEN and CDR2 SYDVKM. The CDR3 consists of 17 residues. V lost 6 bases, J lost 3 bases, and 23 bases lay in between. DNA for the CDR3: TGTGCCAGCAGAACTCGGACAGATTGGTGGGTGGACTATGGCTACACCTTC. Translated: CASRTRTDWWVDYGYTF.

The rearrangement links TRBV29-1 to TRBJ2-2; D ambiguous. V was shortened by 6 bases and J by 3 bases, with 8 bases between the two germline ends. The CDR3 length is 12 residues. CDR1 SQVTM and CDR2 ANQGSEA come from the germline V gene. The CDR3 nucleotides are TGCAGCGTCCTAGTATACACCGGGGAGCTGTTTTTT. It specifies CSVLVYTGELFF.

The rearrangement uses TRBV5-6 and TRBJ1-3; weak D call: TRBD1 (5 bases). The CDR3 is 15 amino acids. The ends were cut back, 2 bases at V and 4 bases at J, with 13 bases in the middle. CDR1 and CDR2 (germline): SGHDT, YYEEEE. CDR3 protein: CASSFGPGGGNTIYF. Written as DNA, the CDR3 is TGTGCCAGCAGCTTTGGACCCGGGGGAGGAAACACCATATATTTT.

The V call is TRBV5-1, the J call TRBJ1-3, with D uncertain. CDR3 length: 16 residues. Germline V gives CDR1 SGHRS, CDR2 YFSETQ. V was cut by 4 bases and J by 0 bases, with 14 bases left in between. CDR3 region: CASSLSAVSSGNTIYF. The CDR3 nucleotides read TGCGCCAGCAGCCTGTCTGCCGTTAGCTCTGGAAACACCATATATTTT.

CDR3 sequence (DNA): TGTGCCAGCAGTGGATTAGGACAGGGGACCCATGGTCAGCCCCAGCATTTT. Amino acids: CASSGLGQGTHGQPQHF. The V gene is TRBV2, the J gene TRBJ1-5; 9 positions agree with TRBD1. The germline V gene encodes CDR1 SNHLY and CDR2 FYNNEI. The CDR3 sequence is 17 residues long. Trimming took 4 bases from V and 6 from J; bases not matched to a gene: 13.

This clone was detected once. This chain uses TRBV27 with TRBJ2-5; 13 bases are a match to TRBD2. V was clipped by 4 bases and J by 5 bases; unmatched bases: 4. This CDR3 is built from 15 residues. Germline lookup yields CDR1 MNHEY and CDR2 SMNVEV (reference sequence). CDR3 residues: CASSWGLAGRETQYF. The DNA of the CDR3 is TGTGCCAGCAGTTGGGGACTAGCGGGAAGGGAGACCCAGTACTTC.

This clone came up a few times. The chain links TRBV5-1 to TRBJ2-2, with a weak D call TRBD1 (6 bases). V lost 2 bases and J lost 1, with 9 bases in between. CDR3 size: 15 residues. Germline V gives CDR1 SGHRS, CDR2 YFSETQ. CDR3 bases: TGCGCCAGCAGCTTACAGGGTGGGAACACCGGGGAGCTGTTTTTT. Residues: CASSLQGGNTGELFF. Looking up the rest from reference TRBV5-1 and TRBJ2-2 gives the full variable domain: KAGVTQTPRYLIKTRGQQVTLSCSPISGHRSVSWYQQTPGQGLQFLFEYFSETQRNKGNFPGRFSGRQFSNSRSEMNVSTLELGDSALYLCASSLQGGNTGELFFGEGSRLTVL.

The genes are TRBV15 and TRBJ2-1; 8 nucleotides line up with TRBD1. V lost 2 bases and J lost 2; bases outside the gene matches: 5. Germline values: CDR1 LNHNV, CDR2 YYDKDF (reference sequence). This CDR3 is 16 amino acids long. The CDR3: CATSRPGQGAYNEQFF. In nucleotides, the CDR3 is TGTGCCACCAGCAGACCAGGACAGGGCGCCTACAATGAGCAGTTCTTC.

The chain's CDR3 is CASGLGQMNTEAFF. The CDR3 DNA reads TGTGCTAGTGGTCTGGGACAGATGAACACTGAAGCTTTCTTT. This chain connects TRBV12-5 to TRBJ1-1; 7 bases match TRBD1. Trimming took 5 bases from V and 0 from J; bases not matched to a gene: 3. The V gene's germline CDR1 is LGHNT and CDR2 FRNRAP. The CDR3 length is 14 residues.

V usage is TRBV11-2 and J usage is TRBJ2-1, with TRBD2 identical over 11 bases. This CDR3 has 18 amino acids. CDR1 is SGHAT and CDR2 is FQNNGV in the germline V gene. The V and J ends lost 3 bases and 0 bases, in that order; junction bases with no gene match: 7. The CDR3 loop reads CASSFASGRISSYNEQFF. CDR3 DNA sequence: TGTGCCAGCAGCTTTGCTAGCGGGAGGATTAGCTCCTACAATGAGCAGTTCTTC.